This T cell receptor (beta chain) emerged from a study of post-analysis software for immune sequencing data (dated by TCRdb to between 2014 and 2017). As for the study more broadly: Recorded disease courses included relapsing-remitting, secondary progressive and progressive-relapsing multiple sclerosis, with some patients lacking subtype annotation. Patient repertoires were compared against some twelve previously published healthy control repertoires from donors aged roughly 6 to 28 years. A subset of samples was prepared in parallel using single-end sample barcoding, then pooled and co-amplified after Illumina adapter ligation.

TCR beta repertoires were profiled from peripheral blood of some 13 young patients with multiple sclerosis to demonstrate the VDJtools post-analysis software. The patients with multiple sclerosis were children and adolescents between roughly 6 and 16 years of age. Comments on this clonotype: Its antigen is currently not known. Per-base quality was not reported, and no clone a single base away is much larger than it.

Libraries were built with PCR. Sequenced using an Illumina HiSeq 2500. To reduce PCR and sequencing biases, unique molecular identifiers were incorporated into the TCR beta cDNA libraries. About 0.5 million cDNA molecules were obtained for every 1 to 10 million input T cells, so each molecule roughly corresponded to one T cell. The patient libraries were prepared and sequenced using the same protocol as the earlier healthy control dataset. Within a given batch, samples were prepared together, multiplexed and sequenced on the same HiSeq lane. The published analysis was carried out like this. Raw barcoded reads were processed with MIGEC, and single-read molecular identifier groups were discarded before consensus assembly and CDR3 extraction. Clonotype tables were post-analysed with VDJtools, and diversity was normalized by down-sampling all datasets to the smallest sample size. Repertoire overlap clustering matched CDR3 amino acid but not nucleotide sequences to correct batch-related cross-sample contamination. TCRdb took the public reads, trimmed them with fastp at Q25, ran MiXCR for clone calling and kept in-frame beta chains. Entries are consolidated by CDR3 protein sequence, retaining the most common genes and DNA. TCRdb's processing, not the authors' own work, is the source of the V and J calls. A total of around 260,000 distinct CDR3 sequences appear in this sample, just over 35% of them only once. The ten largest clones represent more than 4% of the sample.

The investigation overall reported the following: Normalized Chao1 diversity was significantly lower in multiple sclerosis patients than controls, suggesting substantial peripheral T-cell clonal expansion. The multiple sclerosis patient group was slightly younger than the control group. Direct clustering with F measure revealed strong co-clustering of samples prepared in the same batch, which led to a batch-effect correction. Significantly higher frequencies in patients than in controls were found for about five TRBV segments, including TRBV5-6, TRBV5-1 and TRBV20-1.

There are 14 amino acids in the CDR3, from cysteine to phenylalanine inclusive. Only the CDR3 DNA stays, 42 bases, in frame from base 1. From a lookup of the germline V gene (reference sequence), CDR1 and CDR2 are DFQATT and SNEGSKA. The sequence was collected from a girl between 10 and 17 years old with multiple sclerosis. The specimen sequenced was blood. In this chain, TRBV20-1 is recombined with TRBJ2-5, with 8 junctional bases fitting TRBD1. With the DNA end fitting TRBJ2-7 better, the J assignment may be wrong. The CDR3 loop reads CSARPRTGRYEQYF. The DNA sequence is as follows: TGCAGTGCTAGACCTAGGACAGGGAGATACGAGCAGTACTTC.